This T cell receptor beta chain was documented in a study of blood T cell repertoires in COVID-19. Study-level information: Sites in the United States, Italy and Spain provided acute and convalescent COVID-19 samples. In each case, the material was cDNA or gDNA derived from T cells, B-cell-depleted T cells, or PBMCs.

This clone was found once. Original methodology: Amplification from reference gene primers served as the basis for estimated nucleated cell counts. Profiling relied on immunoSEQ multiplex PCR, and the TCRdb table lists in-frame clones only, not all of them. That table furnishes V, J and clone size, whereas the DNA furnished D and trimming. Altogether 140,000 to 150,000 clones are present, more than 65% being singletons, with the ten largest covering 10% to 13%. The receptor was derived from a man aged 55-75 years with active or convalescent COVID-19. Material for sequencing was peripheral blood.

CDR3 DNA sequence: TGTGCCAGCAGCTTAGCCCTCGCCGGGGAGCTGTTTTTT. Amino acid sequence: CASSLALAGELFF. The chain links TRBV7-2 to TRBJ2-2; D not resolved. Deletions cut 0 bases from V and 6 bases from J, with 5 bases between. The CDR3 covers 13 residues. Germline V gene sequence: CDR1 SGHTA, CDR2 FQGNSA. The full variable domain, rest sourced from reference TRBV7-2 and TRBJ2-2, is GAGVSQSPSNKVTEKGKDVELRCDPISGHTALYWYRQSLGQGLEFLIYFQGNSAPDKSGLPSDRFSAERTGGSVSTLTIQRTQQEDSAVYLCASSLALAGELFFGEGSRLTVL.